The present TCR beta chain was sequenced within a study of shared T cell receptors in the human thymus. A note on this clone: Other DNA variants within this sample encode the same CDR3.

The repertoire was sequenced with immunoSEQ multiplex PCR; TCRdb's copy has only in-frame clones and lacks some. The repertoire holds more than 550,000 clones, with approximately 83% as singletons. This sample was also put to use in a study of human thymus T cells. That investigation notes: Donors were healthy Finnish infants having corrective surgery for congenital heart defects. Thymus tissue was removed during corrective cardiac surgery. Usage of V and J genes appeared biased in thymic and blood repertoires. Unrelated individuals had highly overlapping thymic repertoires, as reported in related research.

The source is a girl under three years old with a congenital heart defect. The sequenced sample consisted of thymocytes.

The CDR3 DNA sequence: TGTGCCAGCAGCGTAGGAGGGGGGAACACCGGGGAGCTGTTTTTT. Protein: CASSVGGGNTGELFF. The rearrangement joins TRBV9 to TRBJ2-2; TRBD1 might be the D (6 bases). The CDR3 length is 15 residues. CDR1 is SGDLS, CDR2 YYNGEE, per germline. The germline V and J ends were trimmed by 0 bases and 1 base, with 7 bases remaining between them.